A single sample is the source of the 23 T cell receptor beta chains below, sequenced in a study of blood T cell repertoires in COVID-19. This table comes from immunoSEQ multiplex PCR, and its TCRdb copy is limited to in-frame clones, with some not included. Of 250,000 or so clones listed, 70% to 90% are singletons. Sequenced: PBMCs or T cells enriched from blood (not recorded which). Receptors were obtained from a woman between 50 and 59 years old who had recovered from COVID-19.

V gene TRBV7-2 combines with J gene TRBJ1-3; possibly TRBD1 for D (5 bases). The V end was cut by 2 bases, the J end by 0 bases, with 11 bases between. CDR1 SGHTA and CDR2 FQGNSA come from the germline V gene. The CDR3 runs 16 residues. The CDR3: CASSLLRQSSGNTIYF. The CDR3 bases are TGTGCCAGCAGCTTACTCAGACAGAGCTCTGGAAACACCATATATTTT.

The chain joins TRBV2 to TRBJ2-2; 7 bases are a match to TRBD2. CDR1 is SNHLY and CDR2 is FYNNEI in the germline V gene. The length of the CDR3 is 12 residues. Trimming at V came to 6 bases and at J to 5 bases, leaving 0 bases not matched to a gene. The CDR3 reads CASRLATGELFF. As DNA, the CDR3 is TGTGCCAGCAGACTAGCGACCGGGGAGCTGTTTTTT.

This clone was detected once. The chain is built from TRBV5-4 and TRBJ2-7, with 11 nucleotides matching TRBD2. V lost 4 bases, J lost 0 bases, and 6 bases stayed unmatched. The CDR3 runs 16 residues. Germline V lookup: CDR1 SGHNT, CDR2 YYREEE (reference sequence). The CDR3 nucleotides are TGTGCCAGCAGCCCAACTAGCGGGAGTAGCTCCTACGAGCAGTACTTC. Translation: CASSPTSGSSSYEQYF. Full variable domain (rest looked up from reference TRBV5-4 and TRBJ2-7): ETGVTQSPTHLIKTRGQQVTLRCSSQSGHNTVSWYQQALGQGPQFIFQYYREEENGRGNFPPRFSGLQFPNYSSELNVNALELDDSALYLCASSPTSGSSSYEQYFGPGTRLTVT.

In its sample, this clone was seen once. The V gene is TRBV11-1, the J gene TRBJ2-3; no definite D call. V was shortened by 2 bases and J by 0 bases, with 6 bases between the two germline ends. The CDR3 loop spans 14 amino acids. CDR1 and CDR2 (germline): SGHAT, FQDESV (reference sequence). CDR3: CASSLYRSTDTQYF. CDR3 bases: TGTGCCAGCAGCTTATATCGGAGCACAGATACGCAGTATTTT.

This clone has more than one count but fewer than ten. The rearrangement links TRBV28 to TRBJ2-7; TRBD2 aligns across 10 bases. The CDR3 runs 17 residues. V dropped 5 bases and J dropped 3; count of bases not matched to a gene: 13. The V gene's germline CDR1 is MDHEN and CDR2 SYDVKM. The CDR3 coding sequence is TGTGCCAGCAGTCTTGGCCACTGGCTAGCGGGAGTCTACGAGCAGTACTTC. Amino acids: CASSLGHWLAGVYEQYF.

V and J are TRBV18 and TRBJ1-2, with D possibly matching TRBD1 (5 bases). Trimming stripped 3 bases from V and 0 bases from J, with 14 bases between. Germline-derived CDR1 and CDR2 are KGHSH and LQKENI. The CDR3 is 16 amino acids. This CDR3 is CASSPPGTGANYGYTF. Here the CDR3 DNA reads TGTGCCAGCTCACCTCCAGGGACGGGAGCTAACTATGGCTACACCTTC.

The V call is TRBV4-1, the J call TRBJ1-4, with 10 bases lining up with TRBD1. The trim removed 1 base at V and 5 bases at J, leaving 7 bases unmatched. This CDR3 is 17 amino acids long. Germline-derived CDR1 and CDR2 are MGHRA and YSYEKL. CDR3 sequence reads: CASSQGVTGGANEKLFF. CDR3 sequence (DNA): TGCGCCAGCAGCCAAGGCGTGACAGGGGGCGCAAATGAAAAACTGTTTTTT.

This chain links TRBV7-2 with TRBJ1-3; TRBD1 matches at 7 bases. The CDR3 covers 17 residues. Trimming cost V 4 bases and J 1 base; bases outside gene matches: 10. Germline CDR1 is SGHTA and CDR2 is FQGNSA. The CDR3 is CASSSRTGGSSGNTIYF. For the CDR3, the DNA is TGTGCCAGCAGCTCAAGGACAGGAGGATCTTCTGGAAACACCATATATTTT.

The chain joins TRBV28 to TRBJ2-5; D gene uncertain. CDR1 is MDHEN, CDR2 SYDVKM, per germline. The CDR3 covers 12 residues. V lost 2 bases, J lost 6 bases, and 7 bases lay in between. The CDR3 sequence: CASSLQTQTQYF. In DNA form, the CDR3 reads TGTGCCAGCAGTTTACAGACTCAGACCCAGTACTTC.

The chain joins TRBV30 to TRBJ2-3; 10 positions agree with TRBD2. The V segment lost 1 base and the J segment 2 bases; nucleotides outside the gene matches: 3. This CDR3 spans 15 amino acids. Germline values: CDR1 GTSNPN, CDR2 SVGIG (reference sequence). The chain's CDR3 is CAWSGLAGPTDTQYF. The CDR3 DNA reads TGTGCCTGGAGTGGACTAGCGGGTCCCACAGATACGCAGTATTTT.

The CDR3 sequence is CASSDRVRADNEQFF. The CDR3 DNA sequence: TGTGCCAGCAGTGATAGGGTGAGAGCGGACAATGAGCAGTTCTTC. The chain links TRBV2 to TRBJ2-1; D is possibly TRBD2 (5 bases). The V and J ends lost 3 bases and 5 bases respectively, with 14 bases between them. Germline V gene sequence: CDR1 SNHLY, CDR2 FYNNEI. This CDR3 has 15 amino acids.

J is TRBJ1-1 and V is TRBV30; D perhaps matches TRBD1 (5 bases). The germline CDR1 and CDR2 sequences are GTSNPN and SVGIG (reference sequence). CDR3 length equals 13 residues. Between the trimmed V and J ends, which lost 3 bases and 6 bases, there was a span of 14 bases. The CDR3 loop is CAWSDSPKPEAFF. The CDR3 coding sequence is TGTGCCTGGAGCGACAGCCCGAAGCCTGAAGCTTTCTTT.

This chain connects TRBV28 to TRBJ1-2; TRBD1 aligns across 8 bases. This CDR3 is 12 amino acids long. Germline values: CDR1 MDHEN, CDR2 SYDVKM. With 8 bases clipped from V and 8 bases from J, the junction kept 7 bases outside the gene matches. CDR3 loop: CASGPRQGGYTF. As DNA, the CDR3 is TGTGCCAGCGGCCCAAGACAGGGGGGCTACACCTTC.

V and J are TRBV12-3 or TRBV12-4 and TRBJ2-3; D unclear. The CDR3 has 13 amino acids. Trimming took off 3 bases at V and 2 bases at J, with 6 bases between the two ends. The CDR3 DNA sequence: TGTGCCAGCAGTTTCACTGCCACAGATACGCAGTATTTT. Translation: CASSFTATDTQYF.

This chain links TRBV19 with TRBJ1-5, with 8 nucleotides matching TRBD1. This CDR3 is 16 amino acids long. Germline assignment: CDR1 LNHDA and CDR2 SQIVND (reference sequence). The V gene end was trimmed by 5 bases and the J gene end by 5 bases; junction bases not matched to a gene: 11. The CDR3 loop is CASSPVLGQEDQPQHF. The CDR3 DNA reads TGTGCCAGTAGTCCGGTCCTGGGACAGGAGGATCAGCCCCAGCATTTT.

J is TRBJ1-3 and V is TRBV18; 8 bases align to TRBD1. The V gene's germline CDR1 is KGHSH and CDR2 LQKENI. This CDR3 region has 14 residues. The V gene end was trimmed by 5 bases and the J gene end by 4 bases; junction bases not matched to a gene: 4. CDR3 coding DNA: TGTGCCAGCTCAACGACAGGGGTCGGAAACACCATATATTTT. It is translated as CASSTTGVGNTIYF.

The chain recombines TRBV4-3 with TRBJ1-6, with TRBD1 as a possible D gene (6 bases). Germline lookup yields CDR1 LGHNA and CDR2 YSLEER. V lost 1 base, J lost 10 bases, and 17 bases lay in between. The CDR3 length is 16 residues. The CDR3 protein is CASSQVGHDAGSPLHF. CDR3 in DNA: TGCGCCAGCAGCCAAGTGGGACATGACGCCGGGTCACCCCTCCACTTT.

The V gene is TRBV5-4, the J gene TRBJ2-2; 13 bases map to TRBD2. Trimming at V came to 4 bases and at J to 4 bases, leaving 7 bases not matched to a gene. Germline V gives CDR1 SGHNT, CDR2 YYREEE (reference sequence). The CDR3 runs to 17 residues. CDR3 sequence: CASSRGGLAGITGELFF. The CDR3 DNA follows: TGTGCCAGCAGCCGAGGGGGACTAGCGGGGATCACCGGGGAGCTGTTTTTT.

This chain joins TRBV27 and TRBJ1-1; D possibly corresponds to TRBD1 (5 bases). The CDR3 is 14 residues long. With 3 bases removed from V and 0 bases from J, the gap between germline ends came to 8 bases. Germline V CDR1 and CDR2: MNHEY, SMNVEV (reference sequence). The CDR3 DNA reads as TGTGCCAGCAGTTTTAACAGGTTGAACACTGAAGCTTTCTTT. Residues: CASSFNRLNTEAFF.

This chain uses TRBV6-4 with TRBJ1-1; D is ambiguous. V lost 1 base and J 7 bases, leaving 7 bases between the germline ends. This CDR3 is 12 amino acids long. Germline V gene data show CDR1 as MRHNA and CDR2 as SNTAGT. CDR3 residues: CASSDFAGEAFF. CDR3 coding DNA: TGTGCCAGCAGTGACTTTGCCGGTGAAGCTTTCTTT.

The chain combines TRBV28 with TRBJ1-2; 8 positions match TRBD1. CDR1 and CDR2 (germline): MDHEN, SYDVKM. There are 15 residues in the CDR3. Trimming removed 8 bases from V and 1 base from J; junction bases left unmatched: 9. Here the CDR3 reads CASVPPGQGNYGYTF. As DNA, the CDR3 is TGTGCCAGCGTCCCCCCCGGACAGGGTAACTATGGCTACACCTTC.

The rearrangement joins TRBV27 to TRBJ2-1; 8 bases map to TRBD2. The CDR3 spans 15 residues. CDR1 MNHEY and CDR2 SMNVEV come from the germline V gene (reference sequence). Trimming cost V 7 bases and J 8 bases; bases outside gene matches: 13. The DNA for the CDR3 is TGTGCCAGCACCTCTTGGGGGACTAGTATCGATGAGCAGTTCTTC. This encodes CASTSWGTSIDEQFF.

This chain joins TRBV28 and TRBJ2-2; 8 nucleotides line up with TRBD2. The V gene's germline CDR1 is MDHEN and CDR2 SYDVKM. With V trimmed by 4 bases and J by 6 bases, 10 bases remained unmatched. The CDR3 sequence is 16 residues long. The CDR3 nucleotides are TGTGCCAGCAGTTCACCCGGGACTAGGTTTTCCGGGGAGCTGTTTTTT. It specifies CASSSPGTRFSGELFF.